One sample yielded the 28 T cell receptor beta chains listed below, sequenced in a study of blood T cell repertoires in COVID-19. Measured with immunoSEQ multiplex PCR; TCRdb has only the in-frame clones, and not every one. The data contain about 670,000 clones, approximately 90% of them seen just once; the ten biggest clones take up roughly 0.26%. Material: peripheral blood. The receptor set was obtained from a woman aged 18-29 years with acute or convalescent COVID-19.

V is TRBV7-3 and J is TRBJ2-1; D is undetermined. Germline assignment: CDR1 SGHTA and CDR2 FQGTGA. The V end was cut by 5 bases, the J end by 1 base, with 9 bases between. This CDR3 has 14 amino acids. The CDR3 DNA reads as TGTGCCAGCAGCCAAAAGCTTTCCTACAATGAGCAGTTCTTC. This encodes CASSQKLSYNEQFF.

The chain is built from TRBV28 and TRBJ2-7; 9 nucleotides agree with TRBD1. Germline V gives CDR1 MDHEN, CDR2 SYDVKM. This CDR3 spans 14 amino acids. With 4 bases clipped from V and 2 bases from J, the junction kept 3 bases outside the gene matches. CDR3 nucleotides: TGTGCCAGCAGTTACCGGGACAGGGCCTACGAGCAGTACTTC. Amino acid sequence: CASSYRDRAYEQYF.

This chain uses TRBV27 with TRBJ1-5, with a tentative D call TRBD1 (5 bases). CDR1 MNHEY and CDR2 SMNVEV come from the germline V gene (reference sequence). The CDR3 is made up of 15 amino acids. Trimming stripped 5 bases from V and 7 bases from J, with 18 bases between. DNA of the CDR3: TGTGCCAGCAGTCCAGGGCCAGTGGGGTTCCAGCCCCAGCATTTT. Translating it yields CASSPGPVGFQPQHF.

The J gene is TRBJ1-2, the V gene TRBV5-5; perhaps TRBD1 as D (5 bases). Trimming took off 2 bases at V and 2 bases at J, with 10 bases between the two ends. Germline CDR1 SGHKS, CDR2 YYEKEE (reference sequence). The CDR3 extends over 14 amino acids. The CDR3 DNA reads TGTGCCAGCAGCTTTGGGGCAGGGAACTATGGCTACACCTTC. Residues: CASSFGAGNYGYTF.

V usage is TRBV18 and J usage is TRBJ2-2; the match to TRBD2 covers 7 bases. Losses at the gene ends were 6 bases for V and 5 bases for J; bases not matched to a gene: 9. CDR3 length: 15 residues. CDR1 KGHSH and CDR2 LQKENI come from the germline V gene. The chain's CDR3 is CASSSGLGATGELFF. The CDR3 bases are TGTGCCAGCTCGTCTGGACTAGGGGCTACCGGGGAGCTGTTTTTT.

With regard to this clone: Other DNA sequences in this sample translate to the same CDR3. This sequence joins TRBV3-1 (or the pseudogene TRBV3-2) and TRBJ2-5; 9 nucleotides line up with TRBD2. The CDR3 consists of 14 residues. V shed 4 bases and J 2 bases; nucleotides not matched to a gene: 2. Germline CDR1 reads LGHDT; CDR2 reads YNNKEL (reference sequence). CDR3 nucleotide sequence: TGTGCCAGCAGCCTCAGCGGGGGGCAAGAGACCCAGTACTTC. This sequence encodes CASSLSGGQETQYF.

The chain couples TRBV4-1 to TRBJ2-7, with 8 bases identical to TRBD2. CDR1 and CDR2 from the germline V gene are MGHRA and YSYEKL. The CDR3 length is 14 residues. V trimming: 2 bases; J trimming: 3 bases; junction bases outside the gene matches: 3. CDR3 coding DNA: TGCGCCAGCAGCCAACCGGGGGGGGTCTACGAGCAGTACTTC. Translated: CASSQPGGVYEQYF.

The rearrangement joins TRBV28 to TRBJ1-1, with D uncertain. There are 14 residues in the CDR3. V was shortened by 5 bases and J by 3 bases, with 13 bases between the two germline ends. Germline assignment: CDR1 MDHEN and CDR2 SYDVKM. CDR3 region: CASSPDNRYTEAFF. The CDR3 DNA reads as TGTGCCAGCAGTCCCGACAATAGGTACACTGAAGCTTTCTTT.

This clone was observed once. The rearrangement links TRBV2 to TRBJ2-1, with 12 bases lining up with TRBD2. CDR1 is SNHLY and CDR2 is FYNNEI in the germline V gene. Unmatched junction bases numbered 17, after V lost 1 base and J lost 7 bases. The CDR3 has 20 amino acids. Here the CDR3 reads CASSEEGGIVTSGGGNEQFF. For the CDR3, the DNA is TGTGCCAGCAGTGAAGAGGGTGGAATTGTGACTAGCGGGGGCGGGAATGAGCAGTTCTTC.

V gene TRBV5-8 combines with J gene TRBJ1-1; D is unresolved. The CDR3 is 15 residues long. Germline V lookup: CDR1 SGHTS, CDR2 YDEGEE. Between the trimmed V and J ends, which lost 8 bases and 0 bases, there was a span of 17 bases. The CDR3 coding sequence is TGTGCCAGTGCGGTTCACGGTCATCTGAACACTGAAGCTTTCTTT. This codes for CASAVHGHLNTEAFF.

The V gene is TRBV5-4, the J gene TRBJ2-3; TRBD2 agrees at 9 bases. The length of the CDR3 is 17 residues. The V segment lost 4 bases and the J segment 0 bases; nucleotides outside the gene matches: 9. Per germline, CDR1 SGHNT and CDR2 YYREEE (reference sequence). This chain's CDR3 is CASSQILAGHSTDTQYF. In nucleotides, the CDR3 is TGTGCCAGCAGCCAAATACTAGCGGGCCATAGCACAGATACGCAGTATTTT. The whole variable domain, remainder taken from reference TRBV5-4 and TRBJ2-3, is ETGVTQSPTHLIKTRGQQVTLRCSSQSGHNTVSWYQQALGQGPQFIFQYYREEENGRGNFPPRFSGLQFPNYSSELNVNALELDDSALYLCASSQILAGHSTDTQYFGPGTRLTVL.

The chain employs TRBV6-5 and TRBJ2-1, with 9 bases lining up with TRBD1. V was pared by 2 bases and J by 7 bases, with 0 bases of the junction left unmatched. The germline gives CDR1 MNHEY, CDR2 SVGAGI. The CDR3 is 13 residues long. The CDR3 spells CASSYGQGNEQFF. DNA of the CDR3: TGTGCCAGCAGTTACGGACAGGGGAATGAGCAGTTCTTC.

This sequence joins TRBV29-1 and TRBJ1-1; possible D gene TRBD1, 5 bases. The length of the CDR3 is 13 residues. Germline CDR1 SQVTM, CDR2 ANQGSEA. Trimming stripped 0 bases from V and 4 bases from J, with 9 bases between. The CDR3 sequence is CSVEEKGPTEAFF. The CDR3, as DNA: TGCAGCGTTGAAGAGAAGGGGCCCACTGAAGCTTTCTTT. Full variable domain (missing parts from reference TRBV29-1 and TRBJ1-1): SAVISQKPSRDICQRGTSLTIQCQVDSQVTMMFWYRQQPGQSLTLIATANQGSEATYESGFVIDKFPISRPNLTFSTLTVSNMSPEDSSIYLCSVEEKGPTEAFFGQGTRLTVV.

The rearrangement links TRBV2 to TRBJ1-2, with 8 bases that match TRBD1. J gave up 6 bases and V 7 bases, and 7 bases lay outside the gene matches. Germline V gene sequence: CDR1 SNHLY, CDR2 FYNNEI. CDR3 length: 13 residues. For the CDR3, the DNA is TGTGCCAGCATTTGGACAGGGCGGGATGGCTACACCTTC. This codes for CASIWTGRDGYTF.

J is TRBJ1-6 and V is TRBV5-4, with D unclear. The germline V and J ends were trimmed by 2 bases and 7 bases, with 7 bases remaining between them. The CDR3 totals 13 residues. Germline V lookup: CDR1 SGHNT, CDR2 YYREEE (reference sequence). The CDR3, as DNA: TGTGCCAGCAGCTTCACAGCAAATTCACCCCTCCACTTT. This encodes CASSFTANSPLHF.

V usage is TRBV4-1 and J usage is TRBJ2-2; D gene unclear. V was pared by 2 bases and J by 3 bases, with 7 bases between. This CDR3 is 14 amino acids long. In germline, CDR1 is MGHRA, CDR2 YSYEKL. In DNA form, the CDR3 reads TGCGCCAGCAGCCAATATGGCCACACCGGGGAGCTGTTTTTT. Residues: CASSQYGHTGELFF.

The V call is TRBV2, the J call TRBJ1-5, with no clear D. V gave up 7 bases and J gave up 6 bases, with 19 bases separating them. Germline V gene sequence: CDR1 SNHLY, CDR2 FYNNEI. The CDR3 length is 15 residues. The CDR3 reads CASKREFNPRQPQHF. Here the CDR3 DNA reads TGTGCCAGCAAGCGTGAATTCAATCCTCGTCAGCCCCAGCATTTT.

In this sample, this clone turned up once. V usage is TRBV19 and J usage is TRBJ1-1; 9 positions agree with TRBD1. Germline V gene lookup returns CDR1 LNHDA and CDR2 SQIVND (reference sequence). The CDR3 runs to 14 residues. J lost 5 bases, V lost 3 bases, and 4 bases had no gene match. This chain's CDR3 is CASSMGQGRTEAFF. CDR3 DNA sequence: TGTGCCAGTAGTATGGGACAGGGTAGAACTGAAGCTTTCTTT.

CDR3 coding DNA: TGTGCCAGCAGCCCGGGAAGGTTTCTCTCTGGAAACACCATATATTTT. It codes for CASSPGRFLSGNTIYF. This sequence joins TRBV3-1 (or the pseudogene TRBV3-2) and TRBJ1-3; D unclear. The CDR3 runs to 16 residues. V was cut by 4 bases and J by 0 bases, with 13 bases left in between. Germline V gene data show CDR1 as LGHDT and CDR2 as YNNKEL (reference sequence).

The chain uses TRBV30 and TRBJ1-4, with TRBD1 matching over 7 bases. Germline-derived CDR1 and CDR2 are GTSNPN and SVGIG (reference sequence). This CDR3 has 11 residues. The V gene end was trimmed by 4 bases and the J gene end by 8 bases; junction bases not matched to a gene: 1. DNA of the CDR3: TGTGCCTGGAAAGGGGGCGAAAAACTGTTTTTT. Its protein product is CAWKGGEKLFF.

This clone occurred once. The J gene is TRBJ1-2, the V gene TRBV24-1; 12 nucleotides line up with TRBD1. Germline loops: CDR1 KGHDR, CDR2 SFDVKD. With 7 bases clipped from V and 5 bases from J, the junction kept 7 bases outside the gene matches. The CDR3 length is 15 residues. CDR3 nucleotide sequence: TGTGCCACCAGGGGGGACAGGGGGCGAGGATATGGCTACACCTTC. It encodes CATRGDRGRGYGYTF.

V usage is TRBV7-8 and J usage is TRBJ1-2; 9 bases line up with TRBD1. This CDR3 has 14 residues. Germline V gene data show CDR1 as SGHVS and CDR2 as FQNEAQ. With 3 bases clipped from V and 2 bases from J, the junction kept 1 base outside the gene matches. CDR3 coding DNA: TGTGCCAGCAGCTTGGGGACAGGGAACTATGGCTACACCTTC. It encodes CASSLGTGNYGYTF.

The V and J genes are TRBV27 and TRBJ1-1; 8 nucleotides agree with TRBD1. Germline assignment: CDR1 MNHEY and CDR2 SMNVEV (reference sequence). The CDR3 is 15 residues long. Trimming removed 5 bases from V and 5 bases from J; junction bases left unmatched: 10. The chain's CDR3 is CASSPSGTGRTEAFF. The CDR3 coding sequence is TGTGCCAGCAGTCCAAGTGGGACAGGCAGAACTGAAGCTTTCTTT.

A note on this clone: Mismatch with germline at one junction end may stem from a read error. The chain is built from TRBV30 and TRBJ2-3; D is perhaps TRBD1 (6 bases). This CDR3 contains 14 residues. The V gene's germline CDR1 is GTSNPN and CDR2 SVGIG (reference sequence). For the CDR3, the DNA is TGTGCCGGGAGTAGTCATACAGGGCCAGATACGCAGTATTTT. Translation: CAGSSHTGPDTQYF.

This clone was found once. The chain uses TRBV19 and TRBJ1-2; possible D gene TRBD1, 5 bases. In germline, CDR1 is LNHDA, CDR2 SQIVND (reference sequence). V was cut by 0 bases and J by 5 bases, with 16 bases left in between. There are 16 residues in the CDR3. The DNA for the CDR3 is TGTGCCAGTAGTATAGATCTAGCAGGGAGGGAATATGGCTACACCTTC. Its protein is CASSIDLAGREYGYTF.

The V call is TRBV7-2, the J call TRBJ2-7; 15 bases line up with TRBD2. The CDR3 runs to 16 residues. CDR1 and CDR2 from the germline V gene are SGHTA and FQGNSA. J was trimmed by 4 bases and V by 5 bases; bases with no gene match: 6. Here the CDR3 reads CASSLGLAGGEYEQYF. The CDR3 bases are TGTGCCAGCAGCCTTGGACTAGCGGGGGGGGAGTACGAGCAGTACTTC. The full variable domain, its missing parts supplied by reference TRBV7-2 and TRBJ2-7, is GAGVSQSPSNKVTEKGKDVELRCDPISGHTALYWYRQSLGQGLEFLIYFQGNSAPDKSGLPSDRFSAERTGGSVSTLTIQRTQQEDSAVYLCASSLGLAGGEYEQYFGPGTRLTVT.

This rearrangement joins TRBV23-1 to TRBJ2-7; 12 bases fit TRBD1. TRBV23-1 is an ORF, and what it does is uncertain. The junction had 29 bases not matched to a gene; V was cut back by 4 bases and J by 1 base. The CDR3 spans 24 residues. This CDR3 reads CASSPGQGAGLGPHFCPPSYEQYF. In nucleotides, the CDR3 is TGCGCCAGCAGTCCGGGACAGGGGGCAGGACTAGGCCCTCATTTCTGTCCCCCATCCTACGAGCAGTACTTC.

The V gene is TRBV19, the J gene TRBJ1-6; no clear D gene. The CDR3 is 16 residues long. Germline V CDR1 and CDR2: LNHDA, SQIVND (reference sequence). V dropped 7 bases and J dropped 3 bases, with 16 bases sitting between them. The CDR3 reads CASTPTSRIYNSPLHF. The DNA of the CDR3 is TGTGCCAGTACTCCGACAAGCAGGATCTATAATTCACCCCTCCACTTT.